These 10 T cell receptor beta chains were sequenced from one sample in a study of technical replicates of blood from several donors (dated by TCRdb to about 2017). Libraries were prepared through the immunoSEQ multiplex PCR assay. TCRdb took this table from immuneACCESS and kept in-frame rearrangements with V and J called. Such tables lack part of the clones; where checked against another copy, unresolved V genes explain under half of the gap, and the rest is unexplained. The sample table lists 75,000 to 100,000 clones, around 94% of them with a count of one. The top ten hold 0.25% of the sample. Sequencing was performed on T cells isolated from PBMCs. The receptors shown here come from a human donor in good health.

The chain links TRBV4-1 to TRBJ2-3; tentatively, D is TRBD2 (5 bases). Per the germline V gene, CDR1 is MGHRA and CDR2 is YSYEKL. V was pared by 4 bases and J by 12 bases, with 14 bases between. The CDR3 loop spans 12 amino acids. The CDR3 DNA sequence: TGCGCCAGCAGCCCGGGCTCGAGACTACAGTATTTT. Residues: CASSPGSRLQYF.

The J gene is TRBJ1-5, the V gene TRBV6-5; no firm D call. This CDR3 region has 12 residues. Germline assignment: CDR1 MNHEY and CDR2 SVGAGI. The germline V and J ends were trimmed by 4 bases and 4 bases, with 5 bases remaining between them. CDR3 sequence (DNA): TGTGCCAGCAGTTCGGGGAATCAGCCCCAGCATTTT. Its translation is CASSSGNQPQHF.

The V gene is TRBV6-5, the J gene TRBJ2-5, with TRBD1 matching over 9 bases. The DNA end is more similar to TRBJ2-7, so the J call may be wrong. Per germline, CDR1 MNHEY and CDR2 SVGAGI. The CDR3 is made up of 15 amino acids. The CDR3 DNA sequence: TGTGCCAGCAGTTACTTAACAGGGGGCATCTACGAGCAGTACTTC. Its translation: CASSYLTGGIYEQYF.

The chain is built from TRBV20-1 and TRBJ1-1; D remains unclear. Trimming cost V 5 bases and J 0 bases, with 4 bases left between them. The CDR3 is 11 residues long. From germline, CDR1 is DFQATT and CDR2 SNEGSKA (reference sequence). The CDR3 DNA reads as TGCAGTGCTCTCTTGAACACTGAAGCTTTCTTT. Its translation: CSALLNTEAFF.

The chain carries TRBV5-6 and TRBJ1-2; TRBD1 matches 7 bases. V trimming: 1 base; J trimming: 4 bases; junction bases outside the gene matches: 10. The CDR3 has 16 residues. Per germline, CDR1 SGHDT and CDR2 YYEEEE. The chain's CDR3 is CASSLPRTGDPYGYTF. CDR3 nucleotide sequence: TGTGCCAGCAGCTTGCCACGGACAGGTGACCCCTATGGCTACACCTTC.

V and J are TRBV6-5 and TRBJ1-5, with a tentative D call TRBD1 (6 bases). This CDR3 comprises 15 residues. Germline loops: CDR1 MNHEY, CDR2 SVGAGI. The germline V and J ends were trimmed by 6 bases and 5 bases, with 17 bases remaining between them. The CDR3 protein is CASRHTTGADQPQHF. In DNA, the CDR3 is TGTGCCAGCAGACACACGACAGGCGCAGATCAGCCCCAGCATTTT.

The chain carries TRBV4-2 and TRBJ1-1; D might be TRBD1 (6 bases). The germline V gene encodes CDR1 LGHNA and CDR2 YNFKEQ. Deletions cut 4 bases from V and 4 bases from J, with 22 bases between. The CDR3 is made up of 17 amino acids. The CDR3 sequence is CASSLPGQRPSATEAFF. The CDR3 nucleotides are TGTGCCAGCAGCCTCCCAGGACAGAGACCTTCTGCCACTGAAGCTTTCTTT.

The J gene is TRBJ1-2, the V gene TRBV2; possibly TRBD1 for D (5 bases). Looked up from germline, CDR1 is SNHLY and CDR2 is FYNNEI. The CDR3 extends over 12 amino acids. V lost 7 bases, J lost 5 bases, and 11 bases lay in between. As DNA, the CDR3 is TGTGCCAGCAAGACGGGGGGTTATGGCTACACCTTC. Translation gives CASKTGGYGYTF.

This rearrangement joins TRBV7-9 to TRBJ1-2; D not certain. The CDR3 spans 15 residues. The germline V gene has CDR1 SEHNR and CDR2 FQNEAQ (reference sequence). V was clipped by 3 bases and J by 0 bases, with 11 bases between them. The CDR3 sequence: CASSFGGGANYGYTF. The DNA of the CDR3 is TGTGCCAGCAGCTTCGGCGGCGGAGCTAACTATGGCTACACCTTC.

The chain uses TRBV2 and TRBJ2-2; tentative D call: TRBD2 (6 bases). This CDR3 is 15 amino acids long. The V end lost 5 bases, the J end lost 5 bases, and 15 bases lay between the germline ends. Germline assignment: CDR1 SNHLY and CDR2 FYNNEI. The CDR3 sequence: CASSLISGATGELFF. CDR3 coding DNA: TGTGCCAGCAGTCTTATTAGCGGCGCTACCGGGGAGCTGTTTTTT.